The 32 T cell receptor beta chains listed next were all sequenced from one sample in a study of CD8 T cells in ankylosing spondylitis. One entry per CDR3 protein, called by TCRdb with MiXCR from the 5' RACE reads. The sample holds 190,000 or so distinct CDR3 sequences, over 10% seen once. The sequencing sample was made of blood, either unsorted or a sorted T cell fraction (not recorded which). All receptors come from a male donor with ankylosing spondylitis or in good health (not recorded which).

This clonotype has only a few counts. The V and J genes are TRBV7-9 and TRBJ2-3; TRBD2 might be the D (5 bases). With 11 bases removed from V and 4 bases from J, the gap between germline ends came to 25 bases. This CDR3 contains 16 residues. Germline loops: CDR1 SEHNR, CDR2 FQNEAQ (reference sequence). The CDR3 bases are TGTGCCGGCTCATGGCGGGCGCTCACAGAGGCAGATACGCAGTATTTT. Protein sequence: CAGSWRALTEADTQYF.

A few counts support this clonotype. The V call is TRBV6-5, the J call TRBJ1-2; 8 bases align to TRBD1. Trimming at V came to 1 base and at J to 4 bases, leaving 8 bases not matched to a gene. The germline CDR1 and CDR2 sequences are MNHEY and SVGAGI. The CDR3 has 16 amino acids. This CDR3 reads CASSYWVQGVGYGYTF. CDR3 sequence (DNA): TGTGCCAGCAGTTACTGGGTACAGGGGGTCGGCTATGGCTACACCTTC.

V usage is TRBV7-9 and J usage is TRBJ2-1, with a tentative D call TRBD2 (6 bases). The V and J ends lost 10 bases and 8 bases respectively, with 21 bases between them. The germline CDR1 and CDR2 sequences are SEHNR and FQNEAQ (reference sequence). The length of the CDR3 is 14 residues. CDR3 region: CATRWSREGDEQFF. The CDR3 bases are TGTGCCACCCGTTGGTCGCGGGAAGGGGATGAGCAGTTCTTC.

This clonotype was seen repeatedly, ten times or more. The V gene is TRBV29-1, the J gene TRBJ1-1, with a weak D call TRBD1 (5 bases). Germline V gene sequence: CDR1 SQVTM, CDR2 ANQGSEA. The CDR3 spans 12 residues. Trimming removed 4 bases at V and 6 bases at J, with 12 bases between. CDR3 loop: CSVAPTEAEAFF. In nucleotides, the CDR3 is TGCAGCGTTGCCCCGACAGAGGCTGAAGCTTTCTTT.

The chain couples TRBV29-1 to TRBJ1-4; a weak D match, TRBD1 (5 bases). The V gene lost 6 bases and the J gene lost 7 bases, with 15 bases spanning the gap. The CDR3 is made up of 13 amino acids. Germline V gene lookup returns CDR1 SQVTM and CDR2 ANQGSEA. CDR3 sequence: CSVKARVGEKLFF. CDR3 nucleotide sequence: TGCAGCGTCAAGGCCAGGGTGGGTGAAAAACTGTTTTTT.

This clonotype was picked up many times. The chain has TRBV12-3 or TRBV12-4 and TRBJ1-3, with 8 bases lining up with TRBD1. With 6 bases clipped from V and 2 bases from J, the junction kept 6 bases outside the gene matches. This CDR3 has 15 amino acids. CDR3 in amino acids: CASSLWTGTGNTIYF. The CDR3 nucleotides read TGTGCCAGCAGCCTCTGGACAGGGACTGGAAACACCATATATTTT.

This chain's CDR3 is CASLETHAGGTYEQYF. The CDR3 DNA reads TGTGCTAGTCTTGAGACCCACGCAGGGGGCACCTACGAGCAGTACTTC. The rearrangement links TRBV12-5 to TRBJ2-7; 8 bases map to TRBD1. The germline CDR1 and CDR2 sequences are LGHNT and FRNRAP. The CDR3 loop spans 16 amino acids. V shed 8 bases and J 2 bases; nucleotides not matched to a gene: 14.

CDR3 nucleotide sequence: TGTGCCAGCAGCCCTAGGACAGATAATGAGCAGTTCTTC. This encodes CASSPRTDNEQFF. The V call is TRBV7-8, the J call TRBJ2-1; D is perhaps TRBD1 (6 bases). CDR1 SGHVS and CDR2 FQNEAQ come from the germline V gene. There are 13 residues in the CDR3. V lost 5 bases and J 7 bases, leaving 12 bases between the germline ends. The full variable domain, in which reference TRBV7-8 and TRBJ2-1 provide the parts outside the CDR3, is GAGVSQSPRYKVAKRGQDVALRCDPISGHVSLFWYQQALGQGPEFLTYFQNEAQLDKSGLPSDRFFAERPEGSVSTLKIQRTQQEDSAVYLCASSPRTDNEQFFGPGTRLTVL.

This clonotype has a count of ten or more. This rearrangement joins TRBV27 to TRBJ2-1; D call uncertain. The CDR3 has 13 residues. Trimming took 6 bases from V and 2 from J, leaving 8 bases between them. CDR1 is MNHEY, CDR2 SMNVEV, per germline (reference sequence). The CDR3 loop is CASSHGPYNEQFF. The DNA for the CDR3 is TGTGCCAGCAGCCATGGTCCCTACAATGAGCAGTTCTTC.

The chain recombines TRBV20-1 with TRBJ2-7, with D perhaps TRBD2 (6 bases). The CDR3 is made up of 14 amino acids. Trimming cost V 1 base and J 2 bases, with 12 bases left between them. In germline, CDR1 is DFQATT, CDR2 SNEGSKA (reference sequence). The CDR3 DNA follows: TGCAGTGCTAGAGCCGGGACTGGGCCCTACGAGCAGTACTTC. Amino acids: CSARAGTGPYEQYF.

This clonotype was detected many times. The V call is TRBV5-6, the J call TRBJ1-1; 9 bases match TRBD1. The CDR3 consists of 18 residues. Trimming cost V 1 base and J 1 base; bases outside gene matches: 11. In germline, CDR1 is SGHDT, CDR2 YYEEEE. The CDR3 region is CASSLTGGVRDGNTEAFF. The CDR3 DNA sequence: TGTGCCAGCAGCTTGACAGGGGGCGTTCGGGATGGGAACACTGAAGCTTTCTTT.

J is TRBJ2-5 and V is TRBV24-1, with 7 bases matching TRBD1. The CDR3 covers 15 residues. The germline gives CDR1 KGHDR, CDR2 SFDVKD. The ends lost 3 bases at V and 2 bases at J; junction bases unmatched: 5. CDR3 amino acids: CATSDHTGAQETQYF. Here the CDR3 DNA reads TGTGCCACCAGTGATCATACAGGGGCGCAAGAGACCCAGTACTTC.

This clonotype was seen more than once but under ten times. J is TRBJ2-1 and V is TRBV20-1, with 11 bases matching TRBD2. This CDR3 region has 14 residues. In germline, CDR1 is DFQATT, CDR2 SNEGSKA (reference sequence). V lost 3 bases to trimming and J lost 8 bases; unmatched junction nucleotides: 6. CDR3 sequence: CSASVSGGADEQFF. The CDR3 DNA follows: TGCAGTGCTAGTGTTAGCGGGGGGGCTGATGAGCAGTTCTTC.

This clonotype was recorded a few times. One end of the junction fails to match germline, which may point to a read error. V is TRBV11-2 and J is TRBJ2-3, with a possible D match to TRBD1 (6 bases). CDR1 is SGHAT and CDR2 is FQNNGV in the germline V gene. The length of the CDR3 is 14 residues. CDR3 DNA sequence: TGTGCCAGCACCTTAGGGGGAGATTCAGATACGCAGTATTTT. Translating it yields CASTLGGDSDTQYF.

The V call is TRBV6-1, the J call TRBJ2-1; D is ambiguous. Trimming shortened V by 6 bases and J by 2 bases, and 11 bases separated the two germline ends. This CDR3 spans 14 amino acids. Germline CDR1 reads MNHNS; CDR2 reads SASEGT. CDR3 region: CASREIDPYNEQFF. DNA for the CDR3: TGTGCCAGCAGGGAGATCGACCCCTACAATGAGCAGTTCTTC.

This chain links TRBV5-1 with TRBJ1-1; D is perhaps TRBD1 (6 bases). The CDR3 extends over 13 amino acids. V shed 7 bases and J shed 2 bases, with 12 bases lying between them. Germline values: CDR1 SGHRS, CDR2 YFSETQ. The CDR3 DNA sequence: TGCGCCAGCGCGGACAGAGCAAACACTGAAGCTTTCTTT. Translated: CASADRANTEAFF. The full variable domain, its missing parts supplied by reference TRBV5-1 and TRBJ1-1, is KAGVTQTPRYLIKTRGQQVTLSCSPISGHRSVSWYQQTPGQGLQFLFEYFSETQRNKGNFPGRFSGRQFSNSRSEMNVSTLELGDSALYLCASADRANTEAFFGQGTRLTVV.

This clonotype was detected ten times or more. The gene calls are TRBV29-1 and TRBJ1-2; D is ambiguous. Germline lookup yields CDR1 SQVTM and CDR2 ANQGSEA. The V and J ends lost 4 bases and 3 bases respectively, with 9 bases between them. This CDR3 has 12 residues. For the CDR3, the DNA is TGCAGCGTTGGGCTACGGTACTATGGCTACACCTTC. It specifies CSVGLRYYGYTF.

This rearrangement joins TRBV20-1 to TRBJ2-1; a weak D match, TRBD1 (5 bases). V was pared by 5 bases and J by 2 bases, with 13 bases between. This CDR3 comprises 14 residues. CDR1 DFQATT and CDR2 SNEGSKA come from the germline V gene (reference sequence). The CDR3: CSASTATTYNEQFF. As DNA, the CDR3 is TGCAGTGCTTCGACAGCCACCACCTACAATGAGCAGTTCTTC.

The chain joins TRBV30 to TRBJ1-1; D unclear. The CDR3 runs to 10 residues. CDR1 is GTSNPN and CDR2 is SVGIG in the germline V gene (reference sequence). V was trimmed by 1 base and J by 8 bases, leaving 5 bases between them. For the CDR3, the DNA is TGTGCCTGGAGTGGAAGGGAAGCTTTCTTT. This codes for CAWSGREAFF.

This clonotype was found a few times. The CDR3 protein is CSARGRTRANTEAFF. CDR3 DNA: TGCAGTGCTAGAGGCCGGACCCGGGCGAACACTGAAGCTTTCTTT. The chain employs TRBV20-1 and TRBJ1-1; unclear D gene. Germline CDR1 reads DFQATT; CDR2 reads SNEGSKA (reference sequence). V lost 1 base and J lost 1, with 13 bases in between. The CDR3 has 15 amino acids.

This chain joins TRBV30 and TRBJ2-7; 9 bases are shared with TRBD2. V was clipped by 7 bases and J by 6 bases; unmatched bases: 16. Germline-derived CDR1 and CDR2 are GTSNPN and SVGIG (reference sequence). CDR3 length: 15 residues. The CDR3 sequence: CASSGEAGGPSEQYF. The CDR3 bases are TGTGCCTCCTCCGGGGAGGCGGGAGGGCCGAGCGAGCAGTACTTC.

The chain joins TRBV3-1 to TRBJ2-2; TRBD1 matches at 7 bases. The CDR3 extends over 18 amino acids. V trimming: 3 bases; J trimming: 0 bases; junction bases outside the gene matches: 10. Per the germline V gene, CDR1 is LGHDT and CDR2 is YNNKEL (reference sequence). The CDR3 is CASSHPRAGTANTGELFF. CDR3 sequence (DNA): TGTGCCAGCAGCCATCCAAGGGCCGGGACAGCGAACACCGGGGAGCTGTTTTTT.

This clonotype appeared many times. The chain recombines TRBV5-6 with TRBJ2-2, with TRBD1 identical over 11 bases. The CDR3 extends over 14 amino acids. Trimming cost V 6 bases and J 7 bases; bases outside gene matches: 5. Germline CDR1 and CDR2: SGHDT and YYEEEE. CDR3 loop: CASTGQGAGGELFF. In nucleotides, the CDR3 is TGTGCCAGCACCGGACAGGGGGCGGGCGGGGAGCTGTTTTTT.

The chain has TRBV15 and TRBJ2-1; 10 nucleotides agree with TRBD2. This CDR3 contains 17 residues. Looked up from germline, CDR1 is LNHNV and CDR2 is YYDKDF (reference sequence). With V trimmed by 5 bases and J by 5 bases, 12 bases remained unmatched. CDR3 residues: CATSRDLASGRNNEQFF. CDR3 in DNA: TGTGCCACCAGCCGCGACCTCGCTAGCGGGAGAAACAATGAGCAGTTCTTC. The full variable domain, rest sourced from reference TRBV15 and TRBJ2-1, is DAMVIQNPRYQVTQFGKPVTLSCSQTLNHNVMYWYQQKSSQAPKLLFHYYDKDFNNEADTPDNFQSRRPNTSFCFLDIRSPGLGDTAMYLCATSRDLASGRNNEQFFGPGTRLTVL.

This clonotype was recorded at least ten times. J is TRBJ2-5 and V is TRBV5-1, with D possibly matching TRBD2 (6 bases). The length of the CDR3 is 18 residues. V was trimmed by 6 bases and J by 0 bases, leaving 24 bases between them. From germline, CDR1 is SGHRS and CDR2 YFSETQ. Here the CDR3 DNA reads TGCGCCAGCATGGCGGCTGAGGGACTTCGTTCGTACCAAGAGACCCAGTACTTC. Its translation is CASMAAEGLRSYQETQYF.

CDR3 region: CASSPVNLGGTQYF. CDR3 nucleotide sequence: TGTGCCAGCAGTCCAGTCAACTTGGGAGGTACGCAGTATTTT. This chain uses TRBV12-3 or TRBV12-4 with TRBJ2-3, with D maybe TRBD2 (6 bases). V gave up 5 bases and J gave up 8 bases, with 17 bases separating them. The CDR3 covers 14 residues.

In this sample, this clonotype turned up a few times. J is TRBJ2-7 and V is TRBV20-1; D might be TRBD2 (6 bases). The CDR3 has 13 residues. In germline, CDR1 is DFQATT, CDR2 SNEGSKA (reference sequence). Deletions cut 3 bases from V and 6 bases from J, with 15 bases between. The CDR3 sequence is CSASRDFQGEQYF. Written as DNA, the CDR3 is TGCAGTGCTAGTAGGGACTTTCAAGGCGAGCAGTACTTC.

This clonotype has more than one count but fewer than ten. The chain recombines TRBV10-2 with TRBJ2-1, with a weak D call TRBD1 (6 bases). Germline CDR1 WSHSY, CDR2 SAAADI. The ends were cut back, 6 bases at V and 8 bases at J, with 20 bases in the middle. The length of the CDR3 is 15 residues. The CDR3 bases are TGCGCCAGCAGGAGGCAGGGGACGGTCGGAGATGAGCAGTTCTTC. Its translation is CASRRQGTVGDEQFF.

V gene TRBV12-3 or TRBV12-4 combines with J gene TRBJ2-7; the D gene is possibly TRBD1 (6 bases). V lost 4 bases to trimming and J lost 3 bases, with 16 bases between them. CDR3 size: 15 residues. The CDR3 coding sequence is TGTGCCAGCAGTTCCGCCTCACAGGGCTTCTACGAGCAGTACTTC. Translation: CASSSASQGFYEQYF.

This clonotype was picked up many times. The chain couples TRBV7-9 to TRBJ1-2; TRBD1 is a possible D gene (6 bases). The V gene's germline CDR1 is SEHNR and CDR2 FQNEAQ (reference sequence). CDR3 length equals 12 residues. Trimming shortened V by 3 bases and J by 8 bases, and 10 bases separated the two germline ends. CDR3 DNA sequence: TGTGCCAGCAGCTTTAGGGGGGTCGGCTACACCTTC. It specifies CASSFRGVGYTF.

This clonotype occurred a few times. This chain uses TRBV12-3 or TRBV12-4 with TRBJ2-5; TRBD2 agrees at 7 bases. V lost 5 bases to trimming and J lost 5 bases; unmatched junction nucleotides: 14. The CDR3 extends over 16 amino acids. The DNA for the CDR3 is TGTGCCAGCAGTCCACTGGGGGGGGTAATCGGGGAGACCCAGTACTTC. Protein: CASSPLGGVIGETQYF.

This clonotype came up many times. The chain is built from TRBV4-1 and TRBJ1-3; 7 bases line up with TRBD1. CDR1 and CDR2 (germline): MGHRA, YSYEKL. V was pared by 7 bases and J by 2 bases, with 8 bases of the junction left unmatched. The CDR3 extends over 15 amino acids. CDR3 nucleotide sequence: TGCGCCAGCACTCATACGACAGGGACTGGAAACACCATATATTTT. Translated, it gives CASTHTTGTGNTIYF.